The rows below give T cell receptor beta chains drawn from one sample of a study of blood T cell repertoires in COVID-19. Libraries were prepared by immunoSEQ multiplex PCR; TCRdb keeps only in-frame clonotypes and omits some of them. The sample includes some 130,000 clones, around three quarters of them seen just once. The sequencing sample was made of peripheral blood. The receptors were sampled from a human donor in a cohort sampled during active COVID-19. CDR3s include the opening cysteine and the closing phenylalanine or tryptophan. Each record gives: V gene, CDR3 length, J gene, D gene, clone size, CDR3 protein, CDR3 DNA. D genes are given only for firm matches. The size of a clone is reported for some rows only, either as once, few or many, or as a class for expanded clones.

>TRBV28|15|TRBJ2-1|TRBD1|NA
CASRTRDRVYNEQFF
TGTGCCAGCAGAACCCGGGACAGGGTCTACAATGAGCAGTTCTTC
>TRBV2|14|TRBJ1-2|NA|NA
CASSGQVLDYGYTF
TGTGCCAGCAGTGGACAGGTTTTGGACTATGGCTACACCTTC
>TRBV11-3|13|TRBJ2-1|NA|NA
CASSLLVFGEQFF
TGTGCCAGCAGCTTATTAGTCTTCGGTGAGCAGTTCTTC
>TRBV5-1|14|TRBJ2-2|NA|NA
CASSLEGGAGELFF
TGCGCCAGCAGCTTGGAAGGGGGGGCCGGGGAGCTGTTTTTT
>TRBV6-5|16|TRBJ1-6|NA|few
CASSYSKGRGDSPLHF
TGTGCCAGCAGTTACTCGAAGGGCAGGGGAGATTCACCCCTCCACTTT
>TRBV4-1|19|TRBJ2-6|TRBD1|NA
CASSQGRAGQGAGANVLTF
TGCGCCAGCAGCCAGGGTCGTGCGGGACAGGGGGCTGGGGCCAACGTCCTGACTTTC
>TRBV5-1|19|TRBJ2-6|TRBD1|NA
CASSLSGTGGSSGANVLTF
TGCGCCAGCAGCTTATCCGGGACAGGGGGTTCCTCTGGGGCCAACGTCCTGACTTTC
>TRBV9|14|TRBJ1-2|NA|NA
CASSVGAGNYGYTF
TGTGCCAGCAGCGTAGGGGCAGGTAACTATGGCTACACCTTC
>TRBV24-1|15|TRBJ2-2|NA|NA
CATSAEELNTGELFF
TGTGCCACCAGTGCAGAGGAATTGAACACCGGGGAGCTGTTTTTT
>TRBV29-1|13|TRBJ2-1|TRBD1|NA
CSVGRDRGHEQFF
TGCAGCGTTGGACGGGACAGGGGACATGAGCAGTTCTTC
>TRBV27|15|TRBJ1-1|TRBD1|NA
CASSTTGLSDTEAFF
TGTGCCAGCAGTACGACAGGGCTATCGGACACTGAAGCTTTCTTT
>TRBV18|14|TRBJ1-1|NA|few
CASSPSQENTEAFF
TGTGCCAGCTCACCTAGTCAGGAGAACACTGAAGCTTTCTTT
>TRBV4-2|15|TRBJ1-5|NA|NA
CASSQESQVNQPQHF
TGTGCCAGCAGCCAAGAGTCACAGGTGAATCAGCCCCAGCATTTT
>TRBV5-1|16|TRBJ2-3|TRBD2|NA
CASSFVAGGATDTQYF
TGCGCCAGCAGCTTCGTAGCGGGGGGGGCCACAGATACGCAGTATTTT
>TRBV5-8|15|TRBJ2-7|NA|once
CASSPWGRDSYEQYF
TGTGCCAGCAGCCCCTGGGGGCGGGACAGCTACGAGCAGTACTTC